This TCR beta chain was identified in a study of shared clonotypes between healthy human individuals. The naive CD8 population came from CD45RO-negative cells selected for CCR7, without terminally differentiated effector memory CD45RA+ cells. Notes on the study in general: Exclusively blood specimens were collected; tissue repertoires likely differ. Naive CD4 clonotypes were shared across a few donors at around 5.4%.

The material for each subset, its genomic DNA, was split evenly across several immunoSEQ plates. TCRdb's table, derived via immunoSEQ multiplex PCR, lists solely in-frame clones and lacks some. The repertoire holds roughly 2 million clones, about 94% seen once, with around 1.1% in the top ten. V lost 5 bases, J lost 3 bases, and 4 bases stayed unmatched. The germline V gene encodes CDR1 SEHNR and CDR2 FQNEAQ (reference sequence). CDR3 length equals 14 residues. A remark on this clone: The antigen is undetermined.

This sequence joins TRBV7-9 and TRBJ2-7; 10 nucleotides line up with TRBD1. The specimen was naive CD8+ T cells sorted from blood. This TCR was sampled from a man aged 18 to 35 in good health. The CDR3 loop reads CASSGRDRGYEQYF. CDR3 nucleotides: TGTGCCAGCAGCGGAAGGGACAGGGGCTACGAGCAGTACTTC.